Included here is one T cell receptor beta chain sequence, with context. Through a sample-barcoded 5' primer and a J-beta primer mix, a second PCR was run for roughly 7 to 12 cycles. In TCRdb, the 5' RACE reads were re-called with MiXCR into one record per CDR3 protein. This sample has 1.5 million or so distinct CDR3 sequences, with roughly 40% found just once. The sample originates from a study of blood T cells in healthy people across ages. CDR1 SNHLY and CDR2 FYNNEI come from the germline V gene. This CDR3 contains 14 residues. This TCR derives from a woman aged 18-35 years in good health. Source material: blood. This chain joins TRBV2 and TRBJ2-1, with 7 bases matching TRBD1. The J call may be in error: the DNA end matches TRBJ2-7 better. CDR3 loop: CASALGGLIYEQYF. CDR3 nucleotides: TGTGCCAGCGCCTTAGGGGGCCTAATCTACGAGCAGTACTTC.